These 2 T cell receptor beta chains came from one sample sequenced in a study of control samples from healthy donors and cancer patients (dated by TCRdb to about 2020). The library was produced with the immunoSEQ multiplex PCR assay. TCRdb obtained this table from immuneACCESS and retained in-frame rearrangements with V and J assigned. These tables miss some clones; where compared with another copy, unresolved V genes account for less than half of the shortfall, and the remainder is unexplained. Within this sample are under 85,000 clones, with approximately 89% of them counted one time only. Around 5.5% of the sample rests with the top ten. Sequenced material: PBMCs. The receptor source for this set is a man between 60 and 75 years old with colorectal cancer.

The chain combines TRBV19 with TRBJ1-6; D ambiguous. V dropped 3 bases and J dropped 8 bases, with 17 bases sitting between them. The CDR3 extends over 16 amino acids. Germline V CDR1 and CDR2: LNHDA, SQIVND (reference sequence). The CDR3 bases are TGTGCCAGTAGTATCCGACAATGGGGTAAGGATTCACCCCTCCACTTT. It yields the protein CASSIRQWGKDSPLHF.

The rearrangement links TRBV25-1 to TRBJ2-5, with D perhaps matching TRBD1 (6 bases). Germline CDR1 and CDR2: MGHDK and SYGVNS. V was cut by 4 bases and J by 5 bases, with 14 bases left in between. The CDR3 is made up of 14 amino acids. CDR3 DNA sequence: TGTGCCAGCAGTGGCGCCGGGACACCCGAGACCCAGTACTTC. It yields the protein CASSGAGTPETQYF.